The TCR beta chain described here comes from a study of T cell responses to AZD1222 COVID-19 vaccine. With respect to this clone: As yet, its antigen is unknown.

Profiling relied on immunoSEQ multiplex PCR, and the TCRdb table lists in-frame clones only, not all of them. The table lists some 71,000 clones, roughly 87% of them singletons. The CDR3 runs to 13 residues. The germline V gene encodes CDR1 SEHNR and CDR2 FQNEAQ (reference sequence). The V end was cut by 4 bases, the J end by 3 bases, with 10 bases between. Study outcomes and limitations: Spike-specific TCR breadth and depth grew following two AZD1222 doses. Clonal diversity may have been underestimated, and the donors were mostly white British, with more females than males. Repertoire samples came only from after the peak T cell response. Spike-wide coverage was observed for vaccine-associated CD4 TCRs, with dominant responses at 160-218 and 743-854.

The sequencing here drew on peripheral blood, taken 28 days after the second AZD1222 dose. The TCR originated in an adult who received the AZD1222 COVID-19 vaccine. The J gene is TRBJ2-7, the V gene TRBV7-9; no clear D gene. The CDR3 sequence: CASSWSFNYEQYF. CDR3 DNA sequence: TGTGCCAGCAGCTGGTCATTTAACTACGAGCAGTACTTC.